The present T cell receptor beta chain was sequenced within a study of shared clonotypes between healthy human individuals. CD45RO negativity and positive selection for CCR7 defined naive CD8 cells, a population that excluded terminally differentiated effector memory CD45RA+ cells. Data came from immunoSEQ multiplex PCR; TCRdb stores just in-frame clones and leaves some out. The sample consists of around 2.1 million clones, 90% to 95% of them appearing once. J gave up 5 bases and V 4 bases, and 0 bases lay outside the gene matches. The length of the CDR3 is 11 residues. Germline CDR1 is SGHRS and CDR2 is YFSETQ.

The sequence came from a young man in good health. Some clones in this sample may be carry-over from other donors' samples. Specimen: naive CD8+ T cells from PBMCs. The rearrangement uses TRBV5-1 and TRBJ2-7; TRBD1 matches 7 bases. The CDR3 DNA is TGCGCCAGCAGCAGGGGGCACGAGCAGTACTTC. It encodes CASSRGHEQYF.